This TCR beta chain originates from a study of blood T cells in healthy people across ages. As for the study in general: Using template switching, researchers captured about one barcoded beta molecule for each two T cells.

For the second PCR, which ran for roughly 6 to 11 cycles, a sample-barcoded 5' primer and a J-beta primer mix were used. The template-switch adaptor was a 5' adaptor with 12 random nucleotides. It tagged each cDNA molecule. TCRdb re-called the 5' RACE reads through MiXCR, storing one row per CDR3 protein. The sample lists 1,500,000 or so distinct CDR3 sequences; roughly two fifths were seen once. Study-level points and caveats: Both naive CD4+ cell counts and diversity were greater in long-lived donors than in aged donors.

This CDR3 spans 12 amino acids. V lost 7 bases, J lost 6 bases, and 10 bases lay in between. Worth noting for this clonotype: The antigen is not known.

The chain has TRBV12-3 or TRBV12-4 and TRBJ2-1; D uncertain. The source of this sequence is a young woman in good health. The specimen sequenced was blood. CDR3 bases: TGTGCCAGCACCTCCCCGGCCAATGAGCAGTTCTTC. This gives the protein CASTSPANEQFF.